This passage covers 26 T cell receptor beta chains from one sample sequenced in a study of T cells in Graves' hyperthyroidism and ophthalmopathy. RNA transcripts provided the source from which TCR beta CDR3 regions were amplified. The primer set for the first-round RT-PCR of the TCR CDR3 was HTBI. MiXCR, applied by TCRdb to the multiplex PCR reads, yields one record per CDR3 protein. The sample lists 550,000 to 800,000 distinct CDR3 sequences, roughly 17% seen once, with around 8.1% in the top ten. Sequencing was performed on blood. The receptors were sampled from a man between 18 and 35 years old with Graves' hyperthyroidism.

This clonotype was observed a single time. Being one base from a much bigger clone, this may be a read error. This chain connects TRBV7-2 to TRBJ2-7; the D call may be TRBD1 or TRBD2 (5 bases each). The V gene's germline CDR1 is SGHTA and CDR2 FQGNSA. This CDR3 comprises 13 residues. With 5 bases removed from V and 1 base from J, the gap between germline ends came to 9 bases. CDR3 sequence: CASSEGESYEQYF. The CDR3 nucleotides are TGTGCCAGCAGCGAAGGGGAGTCCTACGAGCAGTACTTC.

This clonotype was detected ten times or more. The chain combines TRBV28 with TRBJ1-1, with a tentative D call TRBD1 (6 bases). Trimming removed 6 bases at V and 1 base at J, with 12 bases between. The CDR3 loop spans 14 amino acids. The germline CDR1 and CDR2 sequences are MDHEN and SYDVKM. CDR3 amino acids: CASSTGYPNTEAFF. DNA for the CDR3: TGTGCCAGCAGCACAGGGTATCCGAACACTGAAGCTTTCTTT.

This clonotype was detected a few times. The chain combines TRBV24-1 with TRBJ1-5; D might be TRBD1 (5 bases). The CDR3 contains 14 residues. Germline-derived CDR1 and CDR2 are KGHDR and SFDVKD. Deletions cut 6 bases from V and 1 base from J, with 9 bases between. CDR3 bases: TGTGCCACCAGTCCGGCAGGGAGCAATCAGCCCCAGCATTTT. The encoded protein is CATSPAGSNQPQHF.

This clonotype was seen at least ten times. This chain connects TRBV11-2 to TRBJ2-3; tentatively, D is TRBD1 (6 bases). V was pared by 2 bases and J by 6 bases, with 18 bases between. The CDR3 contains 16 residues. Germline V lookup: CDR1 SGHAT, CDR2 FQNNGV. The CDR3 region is CASSLTLRGHGDTQYF. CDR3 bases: TGTGCCAGCAGCTTAACCCTAAGGGGACACGGGGATACGCAGTATTTT.

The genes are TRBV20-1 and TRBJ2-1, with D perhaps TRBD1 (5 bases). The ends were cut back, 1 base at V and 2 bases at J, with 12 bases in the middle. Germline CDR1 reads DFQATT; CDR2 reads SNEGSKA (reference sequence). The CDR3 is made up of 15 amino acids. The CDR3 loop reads CSARVPGIPYNEQFF. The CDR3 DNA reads TGCAGTGCTAGAGTGCCAGGGATCCCCTACAATGAGCAGTTCTTC.

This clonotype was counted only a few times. CDR3 DNA: TGCGCCAGCAGCCAGAGCGGGACCCGAACAGATACGCAGTATTTT. Amino acids: CASSQSGTRTDTQYF. V usage is TRBV4-3 and J usage is TRBJ2-3; 7 nucleotides match TRBD2. The V gene's germline CDR1 is LGHNA and CDR2 YSLEER. CDR3 size: 15 residues. The trim removed 3 bases at V and 3 bases at J, leaving 6 bases unmatched.

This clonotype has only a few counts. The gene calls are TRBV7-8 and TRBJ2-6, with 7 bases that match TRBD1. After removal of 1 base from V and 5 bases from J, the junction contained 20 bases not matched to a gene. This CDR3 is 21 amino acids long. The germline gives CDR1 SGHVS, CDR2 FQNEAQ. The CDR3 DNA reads TGTGCCAGCAGCTTAGGAGGTCGCATAGACAGGGATTTTTCGAGGGCCAACGTCCTGACTTTC. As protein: CASSLGGRIDRDFSRANVLTF.

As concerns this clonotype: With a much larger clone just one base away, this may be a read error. CDR3 nucleotide sequence: TGTGCCAGCCCACCTGACCATGGGAGGGCTAATGAAAAACTGTTTTTT. It specifies CASPPDHGRANEKLFF. V and J are TRBV18 and TRBJ1-4; D ambiguous. The CDR3 length is 16 residues. CDR1 and CDR2 from the germline V gene are KGHSH and LQKENI.

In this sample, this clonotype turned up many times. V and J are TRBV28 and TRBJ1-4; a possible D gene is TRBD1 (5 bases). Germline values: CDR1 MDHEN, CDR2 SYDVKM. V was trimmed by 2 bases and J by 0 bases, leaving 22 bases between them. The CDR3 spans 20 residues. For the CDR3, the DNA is TGTGCCAGCAGTTTACCCTCCACCCCAGGGCGCAGTGCAACTAATGAAAAACTGTTTTTT. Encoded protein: CASSLPSTPGRSATNEKLFF.

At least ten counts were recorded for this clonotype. The CDR3, as DNA: TGTGCCAGCACATTCGGGGTCCGGGGGTACGAGCAGTACTTC. It encodes CASTFGVRGYEQYF. The chain links TRBV11-1 to TRBJ2-7; tentative D call: TRBD2 (6 bases). The CDR3 totals 14 residues. The V end lost 7 bases, the J end lost 4 bases, and 17 bases lay between the germline ends. CDR1 and CDR2 from the germline V gene are SGHAT and FQDESV (reference sequence). Together with reference TRBV11-1 and TRBJ2-7, the CDR3 gives the full variable domain: EAEVAQSPRYKITEKSQAVAFWCDPISGHATLYWYRQILGQGPELLVQFQDESVVDDSQLPKDRFSAERLKGVDSTLKIQPAELGDSAMYLCASTFGVRGYEQYFGPGTRLTVT.

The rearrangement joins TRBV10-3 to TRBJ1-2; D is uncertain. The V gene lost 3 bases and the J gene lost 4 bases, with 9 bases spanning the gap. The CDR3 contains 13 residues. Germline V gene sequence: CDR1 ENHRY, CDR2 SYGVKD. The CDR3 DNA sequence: TGTGCCATCAGTGACGGGCCGGTCTATGGCTACACCTTC. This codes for CAISDGPVYGYTF.

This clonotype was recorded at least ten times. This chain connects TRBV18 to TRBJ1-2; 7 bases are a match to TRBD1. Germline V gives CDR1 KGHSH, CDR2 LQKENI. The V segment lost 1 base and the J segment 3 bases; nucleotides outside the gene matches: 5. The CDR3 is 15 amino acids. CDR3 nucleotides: TGTGCCAGCTCACCACAGGGGGCGAATGACTATGGCTACACCTTC. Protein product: CASSPQGANDYGYTF.

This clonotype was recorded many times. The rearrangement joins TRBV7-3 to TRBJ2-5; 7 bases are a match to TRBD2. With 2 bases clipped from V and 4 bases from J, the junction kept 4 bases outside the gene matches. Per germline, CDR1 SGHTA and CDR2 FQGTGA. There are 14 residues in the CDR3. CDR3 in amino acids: CASSLYGGRETQYF. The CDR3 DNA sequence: TGTGCCAGCAGCTTATACGGCGGGAGAGAGACCCAGTACTTC.

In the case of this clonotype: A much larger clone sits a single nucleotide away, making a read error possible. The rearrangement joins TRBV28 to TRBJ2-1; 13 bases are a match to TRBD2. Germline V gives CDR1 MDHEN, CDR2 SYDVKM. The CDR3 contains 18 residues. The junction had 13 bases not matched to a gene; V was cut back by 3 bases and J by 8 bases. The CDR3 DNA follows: TGTGCCAGCAGTTTGCGGGGGGACACTAGCGGGAGGGCCCATGAGCAGTTCTTC. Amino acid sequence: CASSLRGDTSGRAHEQFF. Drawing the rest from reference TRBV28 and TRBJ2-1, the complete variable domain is DVKVTQSSRYLVKRTGEKVFLECVQDMDHENMFWYRQDPGLGLRLIYFSYDVKMKEKGDIPEGYSVSREKKERFSLILESASTNQTSMYLCASSLRGDTSGRAHEQFFGPGTRLTVL.

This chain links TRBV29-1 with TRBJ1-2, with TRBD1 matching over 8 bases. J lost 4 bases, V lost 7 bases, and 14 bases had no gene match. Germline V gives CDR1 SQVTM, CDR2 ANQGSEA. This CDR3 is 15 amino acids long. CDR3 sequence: CSATSSGGGSYGYTF. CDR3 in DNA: TGCAGCGCAACCTCATCAGGGGGCGGAAGCTATGGCTACACCTTC.

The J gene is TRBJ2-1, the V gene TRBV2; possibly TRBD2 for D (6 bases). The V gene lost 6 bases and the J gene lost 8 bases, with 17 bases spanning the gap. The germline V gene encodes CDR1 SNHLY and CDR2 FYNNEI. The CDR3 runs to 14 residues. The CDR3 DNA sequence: TGTGCCAGCAGAAGACTAGAGTTCGGTGATGAGCAGTTCTTC. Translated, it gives CASRRLEFGDEQFF.

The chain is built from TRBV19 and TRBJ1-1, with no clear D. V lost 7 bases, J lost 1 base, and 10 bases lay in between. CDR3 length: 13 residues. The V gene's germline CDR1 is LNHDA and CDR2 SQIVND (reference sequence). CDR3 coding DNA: TGTGCCAGTACTCAGAGCCAGAACACTGAAGCTTTCTTT. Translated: CASTQSQNTEAFF.

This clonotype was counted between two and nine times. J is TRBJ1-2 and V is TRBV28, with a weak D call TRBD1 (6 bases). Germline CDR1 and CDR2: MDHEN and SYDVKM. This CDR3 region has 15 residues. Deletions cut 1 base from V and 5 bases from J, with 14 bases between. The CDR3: CASSLSQGRRYGYTF. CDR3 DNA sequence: TGTGCCAGCAGTTTATCGCAGGGGAGACGATATGGCTACACCTTC.

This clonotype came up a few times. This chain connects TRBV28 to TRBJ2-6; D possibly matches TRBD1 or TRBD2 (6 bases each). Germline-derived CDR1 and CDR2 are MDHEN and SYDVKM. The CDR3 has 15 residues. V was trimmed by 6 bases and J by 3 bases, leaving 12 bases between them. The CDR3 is CASRKGGGGANVLTF. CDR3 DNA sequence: TGTGCCAGCAGAAAAGGGGGAGGTGGGGCCAACGTCCTGACTTTC.

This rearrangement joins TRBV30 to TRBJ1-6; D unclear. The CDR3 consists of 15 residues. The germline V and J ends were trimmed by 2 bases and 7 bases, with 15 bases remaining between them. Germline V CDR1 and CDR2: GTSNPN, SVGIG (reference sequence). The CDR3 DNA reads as TGTGCCTGGAGTCCGCGGTGGACGGCGAATTCACCCCTCCACTTT. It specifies CAWSPRWTANSPLHF.

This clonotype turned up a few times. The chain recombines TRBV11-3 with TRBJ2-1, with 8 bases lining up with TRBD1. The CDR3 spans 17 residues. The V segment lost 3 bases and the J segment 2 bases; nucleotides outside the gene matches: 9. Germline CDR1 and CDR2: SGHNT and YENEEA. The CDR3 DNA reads TGTGCCAGCAGCTTTATACCGAGGACAGGGCCCTACAATGAGCAGTTCTTC. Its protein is CASSFIPRTGPYNEQFF.

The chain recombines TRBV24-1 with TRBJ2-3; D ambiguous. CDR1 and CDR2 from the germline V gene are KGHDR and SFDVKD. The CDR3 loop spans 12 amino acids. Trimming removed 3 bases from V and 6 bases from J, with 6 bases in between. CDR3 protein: CATSDDLDTQYF. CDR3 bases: TGTGCCACCAGTGATGATCTGGATACGCAGTATTTT.

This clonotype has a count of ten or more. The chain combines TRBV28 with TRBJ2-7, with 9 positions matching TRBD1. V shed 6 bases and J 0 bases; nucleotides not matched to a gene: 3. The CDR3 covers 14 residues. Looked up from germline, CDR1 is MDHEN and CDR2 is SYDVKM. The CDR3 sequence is CASRETGGSYEQYF. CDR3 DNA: TGTGCCAGCAGGGAGACAGGGGGCTCCTACGAGCAGTACTTC.

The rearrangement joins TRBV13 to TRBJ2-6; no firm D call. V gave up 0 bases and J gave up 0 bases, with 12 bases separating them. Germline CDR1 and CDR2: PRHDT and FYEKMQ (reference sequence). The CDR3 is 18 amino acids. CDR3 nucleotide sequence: TGTGCCAGCAGCTTAGGCAAGGTTGTTTACTCTGGGGCCAACGTCCTGACTTTC. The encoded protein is CASSLGKVVYSGANVLTF.

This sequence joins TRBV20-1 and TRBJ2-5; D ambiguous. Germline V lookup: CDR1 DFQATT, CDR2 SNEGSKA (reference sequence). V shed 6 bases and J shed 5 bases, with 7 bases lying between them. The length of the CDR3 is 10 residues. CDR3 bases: TGCAGTGCCGCTATGGAGACCCAGTACTTC. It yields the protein CSAAMETQYF.

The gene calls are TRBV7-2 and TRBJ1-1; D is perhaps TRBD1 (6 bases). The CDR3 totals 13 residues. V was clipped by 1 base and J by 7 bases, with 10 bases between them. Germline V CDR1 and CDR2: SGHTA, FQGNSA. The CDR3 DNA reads TGTGCCAGCAGCTTAGGGCAGGGGTTTGAAGCTTTCTTT. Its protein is CASSLGQGFEAFF.